Included here is one T cell receptor (beta chain) sequence, with context. Its target is unknown. The length of the CDR3 is 15 residues. This specimen comes from a study of Ad26.COV2.S vaccination and SARS-CoV-2 variants. General study results and limits: Spike-specific CD8+ and CD4+ T cell responses reportedly showed substantial breadth after vaccination.

Method: immunoSEQ multiplex PCR; TCRdb's copy keeps in-frame clones and lacks some. This sample yields a few hundred thousand clones, of which around 87% are seen a single time; less than 4.5% belongs to the top ten. Regarding treatment: roughly 20 received Ad26.COV2.S at low or high dose, single or two shots; roughly five received placebo; per-sample allocation not given. The study sampled participants on day 63 after the first vaccine or placebo injection. The clonotype was recovered from a person aged 18 to 65 who received the Ad26.COV2.S COVID-19 vaccine or a placebo. The sequencing used peripheral blood, collected in a trial of Ad26.COV2.S vaccine versus placebo. The V gene is TRBV21-1, the J gene TRBJ2-7. TRBV21-1 is classified as a pseudogene. The CDR3 DNA sequence: TGTGCCACCACCCCCGTGAGGACCCCCGTGCGCGAGCAGTACTTC. Its protein is CATTPVRTPVREQYF.